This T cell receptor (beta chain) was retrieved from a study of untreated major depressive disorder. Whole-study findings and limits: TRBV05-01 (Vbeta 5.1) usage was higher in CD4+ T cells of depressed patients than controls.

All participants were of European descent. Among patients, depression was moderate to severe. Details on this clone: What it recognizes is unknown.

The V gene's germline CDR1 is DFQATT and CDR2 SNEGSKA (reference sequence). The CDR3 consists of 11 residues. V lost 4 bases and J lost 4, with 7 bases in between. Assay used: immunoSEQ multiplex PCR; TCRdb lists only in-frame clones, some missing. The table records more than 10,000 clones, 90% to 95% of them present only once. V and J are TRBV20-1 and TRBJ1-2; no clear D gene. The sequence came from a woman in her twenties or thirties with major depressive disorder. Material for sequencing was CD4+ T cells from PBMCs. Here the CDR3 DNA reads TGCAGTGCTACGTCCAGCTATGGCTACACCTTC. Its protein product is CSATSSYGYTF.